This TCR beta chain came from a study of CD8+ T cells in alopecia areata. Study summary: The share of scalp area affected provided the severity score for treated patients.

The germline V gene encodes CDR1 LNHDA and CDR2 SQIVND (reference sequence). The CDR3 has 14 residues. Trimming removed 5 bases from V and 2 bases from J, with 12 bases in between. Reverse transcribed after extraction, RNA yielded cDNA as the sequencing template. Generated by immunoSEQ multiplex PCR, the TCRdb table keeps only in-frame clones and is missing some. The table shows roughly 200,000 clones, with around two fifths occurring only once. Treatment of the sample: oral pan-JAK inhibitor, 5-10 mg twice daily. This sequence joins TRBV19 and TRBJ1-2; D is unclear. This sequence was found in a human donor with alopecia areata. Sample: CD4+ T cells sorted from blood, taken between weeks 30 and 35, from a patient treated with tofacitinib. As DNA, the CDR3 is TGTGCCAGTAGTGCGGTCCGAGTAAACTATGGCTACACCTTC. As protein: CASSAVRVNYGYTF.